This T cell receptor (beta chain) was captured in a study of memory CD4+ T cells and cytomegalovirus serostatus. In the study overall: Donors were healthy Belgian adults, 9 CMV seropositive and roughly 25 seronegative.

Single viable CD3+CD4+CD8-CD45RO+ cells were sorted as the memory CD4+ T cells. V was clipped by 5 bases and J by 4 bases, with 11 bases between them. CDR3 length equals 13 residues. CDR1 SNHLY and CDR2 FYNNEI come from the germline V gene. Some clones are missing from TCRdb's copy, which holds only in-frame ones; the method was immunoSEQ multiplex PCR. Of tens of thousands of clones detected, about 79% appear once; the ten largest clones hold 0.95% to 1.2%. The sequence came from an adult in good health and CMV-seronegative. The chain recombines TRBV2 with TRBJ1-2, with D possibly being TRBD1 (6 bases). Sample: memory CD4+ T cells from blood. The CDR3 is CASSPDRLYGYTF. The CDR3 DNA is TGTGCCAGCAGTCCCGACAGGCTCTATGGCTACACCTTC.